This T cell receptor beta chain was identified during a study of blood T cell repertoires in COVID-19. In the study overall: Samples representing acute and convalescent COVID-19 were sourced from the United States, Italy and Spain.

Germline CDR1 SNHLY, CDR2 FYNNEI. V lost 1 base and J lost 4, with 13 bases in between. The CDR3 has 15 amino acids. Study processing details: Reference gene primers were amplified, and this amplification served to estimate nucleated cell counts. Here immunoSEQ multiplex PCR was the method, and the copy in TCRdb shows in-frame clones only, minus some. V, J and clone size are taken as reported in that table, and D and trimming were inferred from the DNA itself. The sample records just under 65,000 clones, 78% being singletons. The source is a man between 60 and 70 years old with COVID-19, enrolled during active disease. This chain links TRBV2 with TRBJ1-2, with D maybe TRBD1 (5 bases). What was sequenced was peripheral blood. The CDR3 reads CASSEGPGPAYGYTF. As DNA, the CDR3 is TGTGCCAGCAGTGAAGGTCCAGGGCCCGCCTATGGCTACACCTTC.